This is a list of T cell receptor beta chains from one sample in a study of cytomegalovirus exposure and HLA in healthy donors. Profiled with immunoSEQ multiplex PCR; TCRdb holds only in-frame clones, not every one. The table lists approximately 150,000 clones, roughly 80% of them singletons, with 1.6% in the top ten. Source material: PBMCs. These receptors were collected from a female donor in good health and CMV-seronegative. Both conserved end residues are part of each CDR3. A D gene is named only where the DNA matches it firmly. Clone size is not always given. Where it is, it says once, few, many or a class for expanded clones.

V gene	clone size	D gene	J gene	CDR3 DNA	CDR3 protein
TRBV14	once	NA	TRBJ2-7	TGTGCCAGCAGCCAAAAAATCAACGAGCAGTACTTC	CASSQKINEQYF
TRBV29-1	NA	NA	TRBJ1-1	TGCAGCGTTGTTGGCGGTCTCGGGGACACTGAAGCTTTCTTT	CSVVGGLGDTEAFF
TRBV19	NA	TRBD2	TRBJ2-3	TGTGCCAGTAGCCTTCTTAGCGGGGGCCTCACAGATACGCAGTATTTT	CASSLLSGGLTDTQYF
TRBV5-1	NA	TRBD2	TRBJ2-7	TGCGCCAGCAGCTTGGCGGCGGGAGGGAATAGCGGCTACGAGCAGTACTTC	CASSLAAGGNSGYEQYF
TRBV19	once	NA	TRBJ1-6	TGTGCCAGTAGTCCCCACCCGGACATATTTAATTCACCCCTCCACTTT	CASSPHPDIFNSPLHF
TRBV29-1	NA	NA	TRBJ2-7	TGCAGCGTTGGGGACAATTACGAGCAGTACTTC	CSVGDNYEQYF
TRBV19	NA	NA	TRBJ2-7	TGTGCCAGTAGTATGGGAGTGTCCTACGAGCAGTACTTC	CASSMGVSYEQYF
TRBV9	NA	NA	TRBJ2-5	TGTGCCAGCAACGTAGAAGGGAGATACGAAGAGACCCAGTACTTC	CASNVEGRYEETQYF
TRBV7-9	many	TRBD1	TRBJ1-1	TGTGCCAGCGGACAGGGGTTTCGTGGGACTGAAGCTTTCTTT	CASGQGFRGTEAFF
TRBV11-2	once	TRBD1	TRBJ1-4	TGTGCCAGCAGTTACAGGGGCGCAACTAATGAAAAACTGTTTTTT	CASSYRGATNEKLFF
TRBV6-6	NA	NA	TRBJ1-6	TGTGCCAGCAGTTACTCGTCCCAGGGGAATTCACCCCTCCACTTT	CASSYSSQGNSPLHF
TRBV29-1	NA	NA	TRBJ2-1	TGCAGTCACCACGCGGGGCCCAACAATGAGCAGTTCTTC	CSHHAGPNNEQFF
TRBV13	NA	NA	TRBJ2-7	TGTGCCAGCAGCTTTGGAGGACTGAGCGACTACGAGCAGTACTTC	CASSFGGLSDYEQYF
TRBV28	once	NA	TRBJ1-2	TGTGCCAGCAGCCTGACTCGTACTGGCTACACCTTC	CASSLTRTGYTF
TRBV25-1	NA	TRBD1	TRBJ1-1	TGTGCCAGCAGTTCCAATCCCCGGGACAGGGAAATGAGTGAAGCTTTCTTT	CASSSNPRDREMSEAFF
TRBV27	NA	NA	TRBJ1-5	TGTGCCAGCCTTCCCAGCCGAGACCACAGCAGACAGCCCCAGCATTTT	CASLPSRDHSRQPQHF
TRBV7-3	once	NA	TRBJ1-1	TGTGCCAGCAGCTTGGGGGGGTCGACTGAAGCTTTCTTT	CASSLGGSTEAFF
TRBV5-1	NA	NA	TRBJ2-7	TGCGCCAGCAGCTTGCACCTCGGACAGTCTCGGGAGCAGTACTTC	CASSLHLGQSREQYF
TRBV19	NA	TRBD1	TRBJ2-1	TGTGCCAGTAGGGACCGGGACAGCCACTACAATGAGCAGTTCTTC	CASRDRDSHYNEQFF
TRBV27	once	NA	TRBJ1-1	TGTGCCAGCAGTTCAGAAGGGGCCATGAACACTGAAGCTTTCTTT	CASSSEGAMNTEAFF
TRBV5-1	NA	NA	TRBJ1-2	TGCGCCAGCAGCTTGGCCGCCTCGGAGAAAGCGTTCTATGGCTACACCTTC	CASSLAASEKAFYGYTF
TRBV2	NA	NA	TRBJ1-1	TGTGCCAGCAGTGAAGCGCCCGCCGGCGGCGTCACTGAAGCTTTCTTT	CASSEAPAGGVTEAFF
TRBV7-2	once	TRBD2	TRBJ2-7	TGTGCCAGCAGCTCCCCGACTAGCGGGAGAAGTTTCGAGCAGTACTTC	CASSSPTSGRSFEQYF
TRBV6-1	few	TRBD1	TRBJ2-2	TGTGCCAGCAGTGAAAAGGAGCAGGGGGCATACACCGGGGAGCTGTTTTTT	CASSEKEQGAYTGELFF
TRBV7-9	NA	TRBD1	TRBJ2-7	TGTGCCAGCAGCTCAGAACAGGGGGCGCCGAGCTACGAGCAGTACTTC	CASSSEQGAPSYEQYF
TRBV7-2	NA	NA	TRBJ2-1	TGTGCCAGCAGCTTAAATTATCCTGGGGGCGATGAGCAGTTCTTC	CASSLNYPGGDEQFF
TRBV5-1	NA	NA	TRBJ2-3	TGCGCCAGCAGCTTGGGTATGGACAGCTACACAGATACGCAGTATTTT	CASSLGMDSYTDTQYF
TRBV28	NA	NA	TRBJ1-5	TGTGCCAGCAGTTTACTTAGGGGCAGCAATCAGCCCCAGCATTTT	CASSLLRGSNQPQHF
TRBV7-2	NA	TRBD2	TRBJ2-3	TGTGCCAGCAGCTTAAGGGGCGGGGGGGGCACAGATACGCAGTATTTT	CASSLRGGGGTDTQYF
TRBV6-1	NA	TRBD1	TRBJ1-2	TGTGCCAGCAGTGAACAACTTACTCGACAGGGGCAAGTCTATGGCTACACCTTC	CASSEQLTRQGQVYGYTF
TRBV6-5	NA	NA	TRBJ2-7	TGTGCCAGCAGTTACGACAACTCCTACGAGCAGTACTTC	CASSYDNSYEQYF
TRBV11-1	NA	NA	TRBJ2-5	TGTGCCAGCAGCCCATCTCTGGGCTCTCTTTTAGAGACCCAGTACTTC	CASSPSLGSLLETQYF
TRBV29-1	NA	NA	TRBJ1-3	TGCAGCGTTGTATCGGGGTACTCTGGAAACACCATATATTTT	CSVVSGYSGNTIYF
TRBV6-5	NA	NA	TRBJ2-1	TGTGCCAGCAGTTACGCGGGGATCCCCTACAATGAGCAGTTCTTC	CASSYAGIPYNEQFF
TRBV7-2	NA	TRBD1	TRBJ1-4	TGTGCCAGCAGCTTAATGGGACAGCCTAGTAATGAAAAACTGTTTTTT	CASSLMGQPSNEKLFF
TRBV19	NA	NA	TRBJ1-1	TGTGCCAGTAGTATAGGTAACAGGAAGGCTGAAGCTTTCTTT	CASSIGNRKAEAFF
TRBV5-4	few	NA	TRBJ1-1	TGTGCCAGCAGCTTGGGGGGACTGCCCACGAACACTGAAGCTTTCTTT	CASSLGGLPTNTEAFF
TRBV27	NA	NA	TRBJ2-7	TGTGCCAGCAGTTTACTCCAGGGAGGAGGGTACGAGCAGTACTTC	CASSLLQGGGYEQYF
TRBV7-2	NA	TRBD1	TRBJ2-7	TGTGCCAGCAGCCCCCAAACAGGGGACGAGCAGTACTTC	CASSPQTGDEQYF
TRBV7-9	NA	NA	TRBJ1-5	TGTGCCAGCAGTTCGCAGGATAGCAATCAGCCCCAGCATTTT	CASSSQDSNQPQHF
TRBV25-1	NA	TRBD2	TRBJ2-1	TGTGCCAGCAGTGAAGGTCGGGGGAGGGGATACAATGAGCAGTTCTTC	CASSEGRGRGYNEQFF
TRBV5-8	NA	NA	TRBJ1-5	TGTGCCAGCAGCTTGGGGCAGAATCAGCCCCAGCATTTT	CASSLGQNQPQHF